These 28 T cell receptor beta chains were sequenced from one sample in a study of regulatory T cells in long-lasting Graves disease. Time point specified: newly diagnosed GD, antithyroid drugs for less than 3 months. Isolated PBMC RNA provided the starting material for the TCR library. To make TCR beta libraries, researchers used iRepertoire HTBI primers and Arm-PCR of CDR3 regions. TCRdb re-analysed the multiplex PCR reads in MiXCR, keeping a single row per CDR3 protein. The sample consists of roughly 350,000 distinct CDR3 sequences, roughly 17% of them appearing once. These records were also assigned to another study, of T cells in Graves' hyperthyroidism and ophthalmopathy.

The specimen comprised peripheral blood mononuclear cells (PBMCs), sampled at new diagnosis, from a patient treated with antithyroid drugs. Receptor source: a woman aged 18-29 years with Graves disease.

The V and J genes are TRBV15 and TRBJ2-1; 8 nucleotides match TRBD1. This CDR3 has 15 residues. CDR1 is LNHNV and CDR2 is YYDKDF in the germline V gene (reference sequence). V lost 8 bases to trimming and J lost 3 bases; unmatched junction nucleotides: 9. Here the CDR3 reads CATGDRKSGYNEQFF. CDR3 DNA sequence: TGTGCCACCGGGGACAGGAAAAGCGGCTACAATGAGCAGTTCTTC.

This clonotype was found many times. The chain has TRBV5-1 and TRBJ1-1; D unclear. V was trimmed by 9 bases and J by 0 bases, leaving 12 bases between them. CDR3 length: 13 residues. Germline values: CDR1 SGHRS, CDR2 YFSETQ. The CDR3 sequence: CATQLNVNTEAFF. In nucleotides, the CDR3 is TGCGCCACCCAGCTTAATGTGAACACTGAAGCTTTCTTT. Based on the CDR3 plus reference TRBV5-1 and TRBJ1-1, the full variable domain is KAGVTQTPRYLIKTRGQQVTLSCSPISGHRSVSWYQQTPGQGLQFLFEYFSETQRNKGNFPGRFSGRQFSNSRSEMNVSTLELGDSALYLCATQLNVNTEAFFGQGTRLTVV.

The table lists this clonotype with many counts. This CDR3 reads CASSVGHSGGPYEQYF. In DNA, the CDR3 is TGTGCCAGCAGCGTAGGGCATAGCGGGGGGCCCTACGAGCAGTACTTC. This chain links TRBV9 with TRBJ2-7, with 10 bases fitting TRBD2. J was trimmed by 2 bases and V by 0 bases; bases with no gene match: 5. Germline-derived CDR1 and CDR2 are SGDLS and YYNGEE. This CDR3 is built from 16 residues.

Ten or more counts support this clonotype. This chain joins TRBV20-1 and TRBJ2-1; 8 nucleotides line up with TRBD1. The ends lost 3 bases at V and 5 bases at J; junction bases unmatched: 12. In germline, CDR1 is DFQATT, CDR2 SNEGSKA (reference sequence). The CDR3 has 16 residues. The CDR3 DNA reads TGCAGTGCTAGCCAAGTGACAGGGGTTTTCCACAATGAGCAGTTCTTC. This gives the protein CSASQVTGVFHNEQFF.

This clonotype was detected ten times or more. The chain joins TRBV3-1 to TRBJ1-2; unclear D gene. Germline V gene sequence: CDR1 LGHDT, CDR2 YNNKEL (reference sequence). V was clipped by 4 bases and J by 5 bases, with 17 bases between them. This CDR3 is built from 15 residues. Here the CDR3 reads CASSPPEGTSYGYTF. The CDR3, as DNA: TGTGCCAGCAGCCCGCCTGAGGGAACCTCATATGGCTACACCTTC.

On this clonotype itself: The junction departs from germline at one end; a sequencing error may be responsible. The chain joins TRBV27 to TRBJ1-1; D ambiguous. CDR3 length equals 11 residues. From germline, CDR1 is MNHEY and CDR2 SMNVEV (reference sequence). The CDR3 sequence: CASSSFVAVYF. As DNA, the CDR3 is TGTGCCAGCTCCTCCTTTGTGGCCGTATACTTT.

As for this clonotype: A read error is possible here, since a much larger clone lies one base away. The chain has TRBV13 and TRBJ2-1; 12 bases agree with TRBD1. Per the germline V gene, CDR1 is PRHDT and CDR2 is FYEKMQ (reference sequence). The CDR3 extends over 20 amino acids. The CDR3 DNA is TGTGCCAGCAGCTTTTACCGCCGGGACAGGGGGCGGTCGGCCTACAATGAGCGGTTCTTC. It yields the protein CASSFYRRDRGRSAYNERFF.

The chain uses TRBV3-1 and TRBJ2-1; D may be TRBD1 (6 bases). V was clipped by 3 bases and J by 7 bases, with 19 bases between them. The CDR3 loop spans 16 amino acids. CDR1 is LGHDT and CDR2 is YNNKEL in the germline V gene (reference sequence). The CDR3: CASSHPARDIENEQFF. The DNA of the CDR3 is TGTGCCAGCAGCCACCCCGCCCGGGACATCGAAAATGAGCAGTTCTTC.

This clonotype was seen only once. The V and J genes are TRBV7-9 and TRBJ1-1, with unresolved D. Germline CDR1 SEHNR, CDR2 FQNEAQ (reference sequence). The CDR3 sequence is 15 residues long. V lost 2 bases to trimming and J lost 2 bases, with 12 bases between them. The CDR3 bases are TGTGCCAGCAGCTTATCCCGGACCTTTAACACTGAAGCTTTCTTT. It specifies CASSLSRTFNTEAFF.

This clonotype was detected many times. The chain recombines TRBV12-3 or TRBV12-4 with TRBJ1-2, with no clear D. Trimming removed 3 bases from V and 8 bases from J, with 19 bases in between. This CDR3 spans 15 amino acids. The CDR3, as DNA: TGTGCCAGCAGTTTGTTGGACGCCGGGCAAGTAGGCTACACCTTC. Its protein is CASSLLDAGQVGYTF.

This clonotype was counted ten times or more. V gene TRBV3-1 combines with J gene TRBJ1-1, with a weak D call TRBD1 (5 bases). The CDR3 extends over 15 amino acids. Trimming shortened V by 0 bases and J by 11 bases, and 19 bases separated the two germline ends. CDR1 LGHDT and CDR2 YNNKEL come from the germline V gene (reference sequence). The CDR3 sequence: CASSQDLVGGRSAFF. For the CDR3, the DNA is TGTGCCAGCAGCCAAGATTTGGTCGGGGGGAGATCGGCTTTCTTT.

The rearrangement links TRBV9 to TRBJ1-3; 8 bases agree with TRBD1. This CDR3 is built from 17 residues. The J segment lost 2 bases and the V segment lost 5 bases, leaving 12 bases of the junction unmatched. CDR1 is SGDLS and CDR2 is YYNGEE in the germline V gene. CDR3 nucleotides: TGTGCCAGCAGTTTTGCATCAGGGGGCTTGGCTGGAAACACCATATATTTT. Its translation is CASSFASGGLAGNTIYF.

This clonotype was seen at least ten times. This rearrangement joins TRBV7-8 to TRBJ1-5; TRBD1 matches 7 bases. V was pared by 5 bases and J by 8 bases, with 15 bases of the junction left unmatched. This CDR3 comprises 16 residues. Per germline, CDR1 SGHVS and CDR2 FQNEAQ. The CDR3 protein is CASSVDREEYEEPQHF. The CDR3 region has the DNA TGTGCCAGCAGCGTCGACAGGGAGGAATATGAAGAGCCCCAGCATTTT.

Remarks on this clonotype: Given the absence of the conserved phenylalanine or tryptophan at the CDR3 end, a read error is likely. V is TRBV28 and J is TRBJ2-2; 10 positions match TRBD2. The CDR3 runs 16 residues. V lost 5 bases to trimming and J lost 5 bases; unmatched junction nucleotides: 8. CDR1 and CDR2 from the germline V gene are MDHEN and SYDVKM. The CDR3 sequence: CASSPPSGGLTGELFL. The CDR3 region has the DNA TGTGCCAGCAGTCCCCCTAGCGGGGGCCTTACCGGGGAGCTGTTTCTT.

The rearrangement joins TRBV7-3 to TRBJ2-2, with 7 bases aligning to TRBD1. The CDR3 totals 15 residues. V was pared by 5 bases and J by 3 bases, with 6 bases of the junction left unmatched. Germline CDR1 and CDR2: SGHTA and FQGTGA. The CDR3 region has the DNA TGTGCCAGCAGCGGCTTCCAGGGGGACACCGGGGAGCTGTTTTTT. As protein: CASSGFQGDTGELFF.

This clonotype has a count of ten or more. This chain uses TRBV3-1 with TRBJ1-2; D is possibly TRBD1 (6 bases). The CDR3 runs 14 residues. CDR1 is LGHDT and CDR2 is YNNKEL in the germline V gene (reference sequence). V was cut by 0 bases and J by 7 bases, with 12 bases left in between. CDR3 DNA sequence: TGTGCCAGCAGCCAAGAAAACAGGGCAGGTGGCTACACCTTC. It specifies CASSQENRAGGYTF.

In this sample, this clonotype turned up many times. The CDR3 DNA reads as TGTGCCACCGCTGGGACAGGGGACACTGAAGCTTTCTTT. This translates into CATAGTGDTEAFF. The rearrangement joins TRBV15 to TRBJ1-1; TRBD1 aligns across 10 bases. The germline gives CDR1 LNHNV, CDR2 YYDKDF (reference sequence). This CDR3 has 13 residues. The V and J ends lost 8 bases and 3 bases, in that order; junction bases with no gene match: 3.

This clonotype came up a few times. V and J are TRBV15 and TRBJ1-5; no clear D. The V and J ends lost 6 bases and 9 bases respectively, with 12 bases between them. There are 12 residues in the CDR3. Germline V gene data show CDR1 as LNHNV and CDR2 as YYDKDF (reference sequence). CDR3 loop: CATSHETRPQHF. CDR3 DNA sequence: TGTGCCACCAGTCACGAAACTCGGCCCCAGCATTTT.

This clonotype appeared many times. V and J are TRBV20-1 and TRBJ2-7; perhaps TRBD2 as D (5 bases). The CDR3 runs 12 residues. CDR1 is DFQATT, CDR2 SNEGSKA, per germline (reference sequence). Trimming took 5 bases from V and 1 from J, leaving 9 bases between them. For the CDR3, the DNA is TGCAGTGCTCGTCCGGGGTCCTACGAGCAGTACTTC. Its protein is CSARPGSYEQYF.

This clonotype was observed at least ten times. The J gene is TRBJ1-5, the V gene TRBV7-9; unclear D gene. The CDR3 loop spans 13 amino acids. Trimming took 4 bases from V and 0 from J, leaving 4 bases between them. CDR1 is SEHNR and CDR2 is FQNEAQ in the germline V gene (reference sequence). CDR3 nucleotides: TGTGCCAGCAGCTCCGTTAGCAATCAGCCCCAGCATTTT. Translating gives CASSSVSNQPQHF.

This clonotype was counted only a few times. A read error may explain this, as a much larger clone is one base away. The V call is TRBV5-1, the J call TRBJ2-1; 8 nucleotides agree with TRBD2. The CDR3 length is 12 residues. Germline values: CDR1 SGHRS, CDR2 YFSETQ. This chain's CDR3 is CASRTSGYEQFF. CDR3 in DNA: TGTGCCAGCAGAACTAGCGGCTACGAGCAGTTCTTC.

This clonotype was recorded at least ten times. The chain combines TRBV30 with TRBJ2-3; D gene ambiguous. CDR3 length: 13 amino acids. Between the trimmed V and J ends, which lost 0 bases and 6 bases, there was a span of 10 bases. The germline V gene encodes CDR1 GTSNPN and CDR2 SVGIG (reference sequence). DNA of the CDR3: TGTGCCTGGAGTGTATCCGGGTCCGATACGCAGTATTTT. Its protein product is CAWSVSGSDTQYF.

The chain has TRBV28 and TRBJ1-4; 7 bases line up with TRBD1. V was clipped by 7 bases and J by 7 bases; unmatched bases: 12. Germline assignment: CDR1 MDHEN and CDR2 SYDVKM. The CDR3 contains 15 residues. This CDR3 is CASKARGGGSEKLFF. The CDR3 DNA sequence: TGTGCCAGCAAGGCACGGGGAGGGGGCAGTGAAAAACTGTTTTTT.

This clonotype was detected only a few times. The V call is TRBV27, the J call TRBJ2-1; 16 bases align to TRBD2. CDR1 and CDR2 from the germline V gene are MNHEY and SMNVEV (reference sequence). The CDR3 runs to 16 residues. V lost 8 bases to trimming and J lost 10 bases; unmatched junction nucleotides: 11. Written as DNA, the CDR3 is TGTGCCAGCGGCGGAGGGACTAGCGGGGGGGCTGGCGAGCAGTTCTTC. Translating it yields CASGGGTSGGAGEQFF.

The genes are TRBV29-1 and TRBJ1-1; D remains unclear. With 5 bases removed from V and 10 bases from J, the gap between germline ends came to 17 bases. CDR3 length: 12 amino acids. Looked up from germline, CDR1 is SQVTM and CDR2 is ANQGSEA. The CDR3 region is CSVYAGSRGAFF. Here the CDR3 DNA reads TGCAGCGTTTACGCCGGATCGCGGGGAGCTTTCTTT. Full variable domain (remainder filled in from reference TRBV29-1 and TRBJ1-1): SAVISQKPSRDICQRGTSLTIQCQVDSQVTMMFWYRQQPGQSLTLIATANQGSEATYESGFVIDKFPISRPNLTFSTLTVSNMSPEDSSIYLCSVYAGSRGAFFGQGTRLTVV.

This clonotype was seen repeatedly, ten times or more. J is TRBJ2-1 and V is TRBV18; a possible D gene is TRBD1 (5 bases). The CDR3 contains 13 residues. Between the trimmed V and J ends, which lost 3 bases and 2 bases, there was a span of 5 bases. Germline V gives CDR1 KGHSH, CDR2 LQKENI. The CDR3 DNA follows: TGTGCCAGCTCACCGACAGCCTACAATGAGCAGTTCTTC. Protein product: CASSPTAYNEQFF.

Turning to this clonotype: A read error is likely, as this CDR3 ends without the conserved phenylalanine or tryptophan. The chain recombines TRBV27 with TRBJ2-1; the D is unclear. Germline V lookup: CDR1 MNHEY, CDR2 SMNVEV (reference sequence). The CDR3 sequence is 12 residues long. Between the trimmed V and J ends, which lost 5 bases and 7 bases, there was a span of 9 bases. The CDR3 protein is CASSPTGNEQFY. DNA of the CDR3: TGTGCCAGCAGTCCGACCGGGAATGAGCAGTTCTAC.

This clonotype was seen many times. The chain joins TRBV4-1 to TRBJ2-7; D could derive from TRBD1 or TRBD2 (5 bases each). Germline values: CDR1 MGHRA, CDR2 YSYEKL. Trimming stripped 0 bases from V and 0 bases from J, with 9 bases between. The CDR3 spans 15 residues. The CDR3 coding sequence is TGCGCCAGCAGCCAAGAATTTGGGGGCTCCTACGAGCAGTACTTC. Amino acids: CASSQEFGGSYEQYF.